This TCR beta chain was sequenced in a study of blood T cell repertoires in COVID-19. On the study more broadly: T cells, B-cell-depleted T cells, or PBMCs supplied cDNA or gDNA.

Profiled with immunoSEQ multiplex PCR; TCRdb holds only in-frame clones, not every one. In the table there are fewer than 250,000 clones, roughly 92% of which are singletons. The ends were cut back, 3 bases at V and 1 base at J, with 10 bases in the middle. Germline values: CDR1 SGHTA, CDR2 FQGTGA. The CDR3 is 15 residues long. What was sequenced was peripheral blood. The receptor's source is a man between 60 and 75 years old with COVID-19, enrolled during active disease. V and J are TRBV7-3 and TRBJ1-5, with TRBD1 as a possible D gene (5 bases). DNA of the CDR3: TGTGCCAGCAGCTTTTCTCGGGGGAGCAATCAGCCCCAGCATTTT. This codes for CASSFSRGSNQPQHF.